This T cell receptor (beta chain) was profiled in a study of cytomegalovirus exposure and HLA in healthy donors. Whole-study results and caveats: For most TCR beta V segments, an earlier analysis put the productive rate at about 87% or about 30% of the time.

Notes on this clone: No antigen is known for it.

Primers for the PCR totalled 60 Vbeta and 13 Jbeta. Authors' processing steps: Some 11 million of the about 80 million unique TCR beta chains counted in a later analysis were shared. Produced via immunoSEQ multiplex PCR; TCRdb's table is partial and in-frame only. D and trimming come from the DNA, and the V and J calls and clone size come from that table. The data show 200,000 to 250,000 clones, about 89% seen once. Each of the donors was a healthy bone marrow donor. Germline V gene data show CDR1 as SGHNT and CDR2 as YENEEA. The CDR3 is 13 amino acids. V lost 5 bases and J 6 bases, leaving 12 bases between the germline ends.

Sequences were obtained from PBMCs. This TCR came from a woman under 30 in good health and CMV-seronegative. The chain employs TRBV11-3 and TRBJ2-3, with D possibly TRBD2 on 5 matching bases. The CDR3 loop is CASSIAGSDTQYF. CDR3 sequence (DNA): TGTGCCAGCAGCATTGCGGGTTCGGATACGCAGTATTTT.